This is a list of T cell receptor beta chains from one sample in a study of CD8+ T cells in alopecia areata. Here immunoSEQ multiplex PCR was the method, and the copy in TCRdb shows in-frame clones only, minus some. The sample consists of about 200,000 clones, around 62% of them appearing once. The sequencing here drew on CD4+ T cells sorted from blood, taken at week 0. Receptor source: a human donor with alopecia areata. Both conserved end residues are part of each CDR3.

j_gene | v_gene | CDR3aa
TRBJ1-1 | TRBV5-1 | CASSLEANTEAFF
TRBJ1-1 | TRBV27 | CASSLGRNTEAFF
TRBJ2-7 | TRBV20-1 | CSAGRANEQYF
TRBJ1-2 | TRBV30 | CACGQGNYGYTF
TRBJ2-1 | TRBV18 | CASSPLQRGARRWYNEQFF
TRBJ2-1 | TRBV30 | CAWSALGLGANEQFF
TRBJ1-6 | TRBV30 | CAWSRDLGSPLHF
TRBJ2-7 | TRBV29-1 | CSVFARSYEQYF
TRBJ2-4 | TRBV30 | CAWSNIGGRNIQYF
TRBJ2-7 | TRBV11-2 | CASSLAVHRAYEQYF
TRBJ1-2 | TRBV30 | CAWWTVNYGYTF
TRBJ2-3 | TRBV19 | CASRLDTTDTQYF
TRBJ2-4 | TRBV10-1 | CASSVQGADIQYF
TRBJ1-1 | TRBV6-5 | CASSLGLVNTEAFF
TRBJ2-6 | TRBV30 | CAWTGLTGANVLTF
TRBJ1-6 | TRBV5-4 | CASSQGQGGISPLHF
TRBJ1-3 | TRBV30 | CAWSKGGNTIYF
TRBJ2-2 | TRBV7-3 | CASSLSSNTGELFF
TRBJ1-1 | TRBV7-9 | CASRVNSEAFF
TRBJ1-1 | TRBV7-9 | CASRGTGMEAFF
TRBJ1-2 | TRBV25-1 | CASSVQGSQSGGYTF
TRBJ1-2 | TRBV7-2 | CASSPNGNLKGYGYTF
TRBJ1-2 | TRBV6-6 | CASSFDTSGYTF